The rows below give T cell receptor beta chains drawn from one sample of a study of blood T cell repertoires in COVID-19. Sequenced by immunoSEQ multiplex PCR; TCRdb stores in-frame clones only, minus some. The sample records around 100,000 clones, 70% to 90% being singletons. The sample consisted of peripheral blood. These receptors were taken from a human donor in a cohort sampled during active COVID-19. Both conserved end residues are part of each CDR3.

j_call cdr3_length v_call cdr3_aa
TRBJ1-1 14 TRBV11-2 CASSADRGGTEAFF
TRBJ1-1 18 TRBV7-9 CASSLIPRGVDKGTEAFF
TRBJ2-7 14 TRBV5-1 CASSDRGLPYEQYF
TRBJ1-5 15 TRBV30 CAWSVGDRGNQPQHF
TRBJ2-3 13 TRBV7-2 CASNKQGTDTQYF
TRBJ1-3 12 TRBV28 CASSLRGNTIYF
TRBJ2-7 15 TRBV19 CASSRPGQGIYEQYF
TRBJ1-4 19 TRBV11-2 CASSLDWLAVGATNEKLFF
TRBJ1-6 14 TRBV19 CASHTGQNNSPLHF
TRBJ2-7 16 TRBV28 CASSPSRGLAAYEQYF
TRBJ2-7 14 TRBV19 CASGRDRFASEQYF
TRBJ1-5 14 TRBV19 CASSIDRAGQPQHF
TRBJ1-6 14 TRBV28 CASSLRTGISPLHF
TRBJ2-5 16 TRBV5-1 CASSLDGGTISETQYF
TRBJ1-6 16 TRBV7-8 CASSLARQGVVSPLHF
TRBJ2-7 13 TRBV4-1 CASSTGTSGEQYF
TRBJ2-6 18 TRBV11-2 CASSLRGTGQTGANVLTF
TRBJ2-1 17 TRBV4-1 CASSQGIAGKKHNEQFF
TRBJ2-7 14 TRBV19 CASSRRGQGYEQYF
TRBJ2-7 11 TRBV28 CASSFAHEQYF
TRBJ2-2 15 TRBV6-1 CASSENRGQGGELFF
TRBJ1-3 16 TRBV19 CASSIRQLGTGNTIYF
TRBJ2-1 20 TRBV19 CASSISGLAGDLGSYNEQFF
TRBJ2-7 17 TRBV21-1 CASSKEGTSGSSYEQYF
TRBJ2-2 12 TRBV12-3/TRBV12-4 CASILPPGELFF
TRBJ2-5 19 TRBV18 CASYAKERGLPLMGETQYF
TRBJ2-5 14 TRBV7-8 CASHRGRGMGTQYF
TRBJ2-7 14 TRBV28 CASRDRAPSYEQYF
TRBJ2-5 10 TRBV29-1 CSVGGETQYF
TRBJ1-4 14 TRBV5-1 CASSYDRTYEKLFF
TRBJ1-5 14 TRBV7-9 CASSQDTSNQPQHF
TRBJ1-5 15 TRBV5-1 CASSLSGMGNQPQHF
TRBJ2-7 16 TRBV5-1 CASSWTLAGEGYEQYF
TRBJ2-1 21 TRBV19 CASSIGGLAGKSSLSYNEQFF
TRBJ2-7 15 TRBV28 CASSQTGTTSYEQYF
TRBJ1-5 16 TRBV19 CASSTYGTGTNQPQHF
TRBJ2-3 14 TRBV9 CASSVVPRADTQYF
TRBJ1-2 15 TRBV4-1 CASSQPGQVVNGYTF
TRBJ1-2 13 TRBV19 CASSYSGGLGYTF
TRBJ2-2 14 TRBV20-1 CSASETVNTGELFF